The 17 T cell receptor beta chains presented below share a single source sample, sequenced in a study of vaccination effects on CD4 cells after COVID-19. Some clones are missing from TCRdb's copy, which holds only in-frame ones; the method was immunoSEQ multiplex PCR. The sample lists 50,000 to 65,000 clones, 73% occurring once. For these receptors, no antigen is known. Sequencing followed a ViraFEST assay step that expanded antigen-specific CD4+ T cells with viral peptide pools. The culture ran for nine to eleven days, and then CD4+ T cells were isolated. Two doses of BNT162b2 or mRNA-1273 vaccine were administered to participants. The sequences come from CD4+ T cells from PBMCs cultured with HCoV-229E spike peptides, collected after COVID-19 vaccination. The receptors derive from a human donor who received a COVID-19 vaccine.

The V call is TRBV6-1, the J call TRBJ2-7; D remains ambiguous. Germline values: CDR1 MNHNS, CDR2 SASEGT. The CDR3 is made up of 13 amino acids. The ends were cut back, 1 base at V and 5 bases at J, with 9 bases in the middle. In DNA, the CDR3 is TGTGCCAGCAGTGAAGGGGCCACGAACGAGCAGTACGTC. Translated, it gives CASSEGATNEQYV.

This clone has only a few counts. The chain recombines TRBV19 with TRBJ1-5, with no clear D. V was trimmed by 3 bases and J by 5 bases, leaving 5 bases between them. The germline V gene has CDR1 LNHDA and CDR2 SQIVND (reference sequence). This CDR3 region has 12 residues. The CDR3 loop is CASSILDQPQHF. CDR3 nucleotide sequence: TGTGCCAGTAGTATCTTGGATCAGCCCCAGCATTTT.

The CDR3 spells CASSWDRGTDTQYF. CDR3 DNA: TGTGCCAGCAGCTGGGACAGAGGCACAGATACGCAGTATTTT. The chain employs TRBV27 and TRBJ2-3; 7 bases match TRBD1. The CDR3 covers 14 residues. V dropped 6 bases and J dropped 1; count of bases not matched to a gene: 4. The germline gives CDR1 MNHEY, CDR2 SMNVEV (reference sequence).

The chain is built from TRBV6-5 and TRBJ1-4; D is unclear. Germline CDR1 MNHEY, CDR2 SVGAGI. Trimming took 6 bases from V and 2 from J, leaving 7 bases between them. The CDR3 consists of 13 residues. Here the CDR3 DNA reads TGTGCCAGCAGGCGGCAGACTAATGAAAAACTGTTTTTT. Translating it yields CASRRQTNEKLFF.

This chain connects TRBV5-6 to TRBJ1-2; unclear D gene. V lost 1 base and J lost 0, with 13 bases in between. CDR1 is SGHDT and CDR2 is YYEEEE in the germline V gene. This CDR3 region has 16 residues. The CDR3 DNA sequence: TGTGCCAGCAGCTTGAACGTCCATATTCCTAACTATGGCTACACCTTC. As protein: CASSLNVHIPNYGYTF.

This clone was observed a few times. The chain is built from TRBV9 and TRBJ1-2; no clear D. CDR1 is SGDLS, CDR2 YYNGEE, per germline. Trimming took 3 bases from V and 4 from J, leaving 13 bases between them. The CDR3 spans 14 residues. As DNA, the CDR3 is TGTGCCAGCAGCGACTTGTGGGGTAGCTATGGCTACACCTTC. Protein: CASSDLWGSYGYTF.

This clone was seen a few times. The chain combines TRBV2 with TRBJ2-2, with 8 bases aligning to TRBD1. In germline, CDR1 is SNHLY, CDR2 FYNNEI. This CDR3 is 13 amino acids long. After removal of 4 bases from V and 5 bases from J, the junction contained 0 bases not matched to a gene. The CDR3 spells CASSGQGTGELFF. CDR3 nucleotide sequence: TGTGCCAGCAGTGGACAGGGGACCGGGGAGCTGTTTTTT.

The J gene is TRBJ1-5, the V gene TRBV5-6; the match to TRBD1 covers 7 bases. This CDR3 is 13 amino acids long. The trim removed 3 bases at V and 4 bases at J, leaving 1 base unmatched. Germline V lookup: CDR1 SGHDT, CDR2 YYEEEE. The CDR3 is CASSSTGNQPQHF. In nucleotides, the CDR3 is TGTGCCAGCAGCTCGACAGGGAATCAGCCCCAGCATTTT.

This clone has only a few counts. This rearrangement joins TRBV9 to TRBJ2-1; 7 positions match TRBD1. The CDR3 has 16 amino acids. Germline CDR1 reads SGDLS; CDR2 reads YYNGEE. The V and J ends lost 0 bases and 3 bases, in that order; junction bases with no gene match: 6. The DNA of the CDR3 is TGTGCCAGCAGCGTAGGAAGGGGGCCCCGCTACAATGAGCAGTTCTTC. Encoded protein: CASSVGRGPRYNEQFF. The full variable domain, in which reference TRBV9 and TRBJ2-1 provide the parts outside the CDR3, is DSGVTQTPKHLITATGQRVTLRCSPRSGDLSVYWYQQSLDQGLQFLIQYYNGEERAKGNILERFSAQQFPDLHSELNLSSLELGDSALYFCASSVGRGPRYNEQFFGPGTRLTVL.

This sequence joins TRBV7-3 and TRBJ2-7; D is perhaps TRBD2 (5 bases). The V gene lost 5 bases and the J gene lost 1 base, with 15 bases spanning the gap. The CDR3 has 15 amino acids. Germline V gene data show CDR1 as SGHTA and CDR2 as FQGTGA. The CDR3 nucleotides are TGTGCCAGCAGCATATACCCCCCGGGGTCCTACGAGCAGTACGTC. It is translated as CASSIYPPGSYEQYV.

The CDR3 loop is CASSSTGGNEQFF. The CDR3 DNA is TGTGCCAGCAGCTCCACAGGGGGCAATGAGCAGTTCTTC. This chain links TRBV7-7 with TRBJ2-1; 8 bases agree with TRBD1. The CDR3 covers 13 residues. J gave up 6 bases and V 4 bases, and 2 bases lay outside the gene matches. CDR1 and CDR2 (germline): SSHAT, FNYEAQ (reference sequence). The full variable domain, rest sourced from reference TRBV7-7 and TRBJ2-1, is GAGVSQSPRYKVTKRGQDVTLRCDPISSHATLYWYQQALGQGPEFLTYFNYEAQPDKSGLPSDRFSAERPEGSISTLTIQRTEQRDSAMYRCASSSTGGNEQFFGPGTRLTVL.

The chain couples TRBV7-3 to TRBJ2-1; 12 bases align to TRBD2. Unmatched junction bases numbered 3, after V lost 3 bases and J lost 6 bases. In germline, CDR1 is SGHTA, CDR2 FQGTGA. This CDR3 spans 15 amino acids. The CDR3 DNA reads as TGTGCCAGCAGCTTCCTAGCGGGGGGGCCCAATGAGCAGTTCTTC. The encoded protein is CASSFLAGGPNEQFF.

The chain combines TRBV5-6 with TRBJ2-3; D gene unclear. The CDR3 runs to 13 residues. The germline CDR1 and CDR2 sequences are SGHDT and YYEEEE. Trimming cost V 4 bases and J 2 bases, with 8 bases left between them. As DNA, the CDR3 is TGTGCCAGCAGCCCCGAAAACACAGATACGCAGTATTTT. This sequence encodes CASSPENTDTQYF.

The gene calls are TRBV5-1 and TRBJ2-1; possibly TRBD2 for D (5 bases). This CDR3 spans 13 amino acids. Trimming removed 0 bases at V and 9 bases at J, with 10 bases between. Germline CDR1 reads SGHRS; CDR2 reads YFSETQ. The CDR3 nucleotides read TGCGCCAGCAGCTTGGTAGTTGGAGGTGAGCAGTTCTTC. Translating gives CASSLVVGGEQFF. Full variable domain (outside the CDR3, taken from reference TRBV5-1 and TRBJ2-1): KAGVTQTPRYLIKTRGQQVTLSCSPISGHRSVSWYQQTPGQGLQFLFEYFSETQRNKGNFPGRFSGRQFSNSRSEMNVSTLELGDSALYLCASSLVVGGEQFFGPGTRLTVL.

This chain links TRBV11-3 with TRBJ2-6; the D gene could be TRBD1 or TRBD2 (5 bases each). Germline loops: CDR1 SGHNT, CDR2 YENEEA. This CDR3 spans 15 amino acids. V was shortened by 5 bases and J by 2 bases, with 10 bases between the two germline ends. The CDR3 here is CASSRRGAGANVLTF. DNA of the CDR3: TGTGCCAGCAGCCGCCGGGGCGCTGGGGCCAACGTCCTGACTTTC.

The rearrangement joins TRBV9 to TRBJ2-1; 9 bases map to TRBD1. Germline lookup yields CDR1 SGDLS and CDR2 YYNGEE. This CDR3 comprises 17 residues. J was trimmed by 4 bases and V by 4 bases; bases with no gene match: 12. CDR3 residues: CASSPQRGTGYYNEQFF. CDR3 nucleotides: TGTGCCAGCAGCCCTCAACGGGGGACAGGGTATTACAATGAGCAGTTCTTC.

This clone was detected a few times. The chain employs TRBV18 and TRBJ1-1; D not resolved. The CDR3 length is 13 residues. Germline V lookup: CDR1 KGHSH, CDR2 LQKENI. Trimming took off 5 bases at V and 1 base at J, with 8 bases between the two ends. In DNA, the CDR3 is TGTGCCAGCTCATCGGCCCCGAACACTGAAGCTTTCTTT. This gives the protein CASSSAPNTEAFF.